This TCR beta chain was recorded in a study of identical twins. Points from the study as a whole: Fewer insertions characterized abundant cord blood beta clonotypes, whereas memory repertoires showed none. Within twin pairs, the out-of-frame alpha sequences they shared showed excess low generation probability.

This clonotype was counted many times. Its antigen is unidentified. A template switching step contributed a universal primer site, while unique molecular identifiers were present in the cDNA. Each CDR3 protein gets one entry after TCRdb re-called the 5' RACE reads with MiXCR. Of around 670,000 distinct CDR3 sequences listed, 5.5% to 6.5% are singletons. This CDR3 spans 17 amino acids. The germline V gene encodes CDR1 LGHNA and CDR2 YSLEER. Trimming stripped 0 bases from V and 0 bases from J, with 12 bases between. The chain employs TRBV4-3 and TRBJ1-5, with D maybe TRBD1 (6 bases). Source material: naive T cells sorted from blood. The sequence derives from a man between 18 and 29 years old in good health. Written as DNA, the CDR3 is TGCGCCAGCAGCCAAGATTACAGGGCCCCTAGCAATCAGCCCCAGCATTTT. Translated: CASSQDYRAPSNQPQHF.